The clone carrying this TCR beta chain showed up just a few times. The antigen is not known. TCRdb called the 5' RACE reads again in MiXCR, with one record for every CDR3 protein. Seen here are approximately 390,000 distinct CDR3 sequences, 16% observed once, and the top ten hold about a fifth. The data stem from a study of T-cell memory formation after mild COVID-19. Study conclusions and caveats: Chiefly within CM and EM were the contracting CD4+ clones; CD8+ ones were within EMRA. Within pre-infection memory, some responding clones were found, suggesting cross-reactive memory joined.

Germline V lookup: CDR1 WSHSY, CDR2 SAAADI. The CDR3 sequence is 14 residues long. V trimming: 8 bases; J trimming: 5 bases; junction bases outside the gene matches: 5. This receptor was obtained from a man aged 18-30 years who had mild COVID-19 (a few samples of this study predate the infection). Cell type and time point are not known. The sample was PBMCs or a T cell subset sorted from them (not recorded which). This sequence joins TRBV10-2 and TRBJ2-1; 11 nucleotides line up with TRBD2. The CDR3 DNA follows: TGCGCCAGCTATACTAGCGGGGGACACAATGAGCAGTTCTTC. It translates to CASYTSGGHNEQFF.